Listed below are T cell receptor beta chains from one sample, sequenced in a study of blood T cell repertoires in COVID-19. The method was immunoSEQ multiplex PCR; TCRdb's version includes in-frame clones alone and lacks a portion of them. Of about 270,000 clones in the sample, roughly 88% were seen once. Sequencing was done on a sample of PBMCs or T cells enriched from blood (not recorded which). The receptor source for this set is a middle-aged woman with acute COVID-19. The CDR3 runs from the conserved cysteine through the conserved F or W. A D gene is named only where the DNA matches it firmly. Part of the rows lack a size; the others show once, few, many or a class for expanded clones.

CDR3 DNA | CDR3 protein | clone size | J gene | D gene | V gene
TGTGCCAGCAGCCGTGGGCTAGCGGGGGTGGGAAAGTACAATGAGCAGTTCTTC | CASSRGLAGVGKYNEQFF | once | TRBJ2-1 | TRBD2 | TRBV3-1/TRBV3-2
TGCGCCAGCAGCGACTGGAGGGGGGGCCCAGGGGAGCAGTACTTC | CASSDWRGGPGEQYF | once | TRBJ2-7 | - | TRBV5-1
TGTGCCAGCAGGGAGACAGGACCCCAGCATTTT | CASRETGPQHF | - | TRBJ1-5 | - | TRBV28
TGCGCCAGCAGTGGCGGACCGCTACAGGGGAACTATGGCTACACCTTC | CASSGGPLQGNYGYTF | - | TRBJ1-2 | TRBD1 | TRBV4-1
TGTGCCAGCAGCTCGGACAGGGGAAGCAATCAGCCCCAGCATTTT | CASSSDRGSNQPQHF | - | TRBJ1-5 | - | TRBV12-1
TGTGCCATCAGTGAGGGGACAGGGACTTACGAGCAGTACTTC | CAISEGTGTYEQYF | - | TRBJ2-7 | TRBD1 | TRBV10-3
TGTGCCAGTAGTGCCCTGACAGGGGCAGTGACTGAAGCTTTCTTT | CASSALTGAVTEAFF | - | TRBJ1-1 | TRBD1 | TRBV19
TGTGCCAGCAGTGTAGCCGGACAGGGGTTCACAGATACGCAGTATTTT | CASSVAGQGFTDTQYF | once | TRBJ2-3 | TRBD1 | TRBV7-2
TGTGCCAGCAGTATCCGGGAAAGCAATCAGCCCCAGCATTTT | CASSIRESNQPQHF | - | TRBJ1-5 | - | TRBV6-5
TGTGCCAGCAGCTCCGACAGGGGTTACGGCTACACCTTC | CASSSDRGYGYTF | - | TRBJ1-2 | TRBD1 | TRBV7-3
TGCGCCAGCAGCTTGGCCGGGGCTAGCGGGAGTTCTGAGACCCAGTACTTC | CASSLAGASGSSETQYF | - | TRBJ2-5 | TRBD2 | TRBV5-1
TGTGCCAGCAGCCGACGACTAGCGGGAGGCTTAGGGGAGCAGTACTTC | CASSRRLAGGLGEQYF | - | TRBJ2-7 | TRBD2 | TRBV11-2
TGTGCCACCAGTGTAGGCCAGGGGGCGCGAGGGGCCAACGTCCTGACTTTC | CATSVGQGARGANVLTF | - | TRBJ2-6 | TRBD1 | TRBV24-1
TGTGCCAGCTCACCAGGGAGGGGGATCTCTGGAAACACCATATATTTT | CASSPGRGISGNTIYF | - | TRBJ1-3 | - | TRBV18
TGTGCCAGCAGCCCCCTCAGGGGCGGTGGCTACACCTTC | CASSPLRGGGYTF | - | TRBJ1-2 | - | TRBV11-2
TGTGCCAGCAGTCACAGGGGAGGCACTGAAGCTTTCTTT | CASSHRGGTEAFF | - | TRBJ1-1 | TRBD1 | TRBV7-9
TGTGCCAGCAGCCCCGGACAGGCCCCTGGGGAGACCCAGTACTTC | CASSPGQAPGETQYF | - | TRBJ2-5 | TRBD1 | TRBV11-2
TGTGCCAGCAGCAAACTAGCTAATGAGCAGTTCTTC | CASSKLANEQFF | - | TRBJ2-1 | - | TRBV3-1/TRBV3-2
TGTGCCAGCAGTTTGAGCGAAGGCCTCTCCTACGAGCAGTACTTC | CASSLSEGLSYEQYF | - | TRBJ2-7 | - | TRBV6-5
TGTGCCAGCAGTTACCCTCCGGGGGGTTACACTGAAGCTTTCTTT | CASSYPPGGYTEAFF | - | TRBJ1-1 | - | TRBV6-2/TRBV6-3
TGTGCCAGCAGACAAGACAGGGGGGGCTTATACGAGCAGTACTTC | CASRQDRGGLYEQYF | - | TRBJ2-7 | TRBD1 | TRBV6-5
TGTGCCAGCGGGGGGGGCCCCTACAATGAGCAGTTCTTC | CASGGGPYNEQFF | - | TRBJ2-1 | - | TRBV21-1
TGTGCCAGCAGTATTTTTACGGCAGGGTCCACCGGGGAGCTGTTTTTT | CASSIFTAGSTGELFF | - | TRBJ2-2 | - | TRBV6-2/TRBV6-3
TGTGCCAGCAGCCAGGGGGCAGCTGGCTACACCTTC | CASSQGAAGYTF | - | TRBJ1-2 | TRBD1 | TRBV5-4
TGTGCCAGCTCACGATTGGACAGGGCGAACACTGAAGCTTTCTTT | CASSRLDRANTEAFF | - | TRBJ1-1 | TRBD1 | TRBV18
TGTGCCACCAGTGATTTCCACAGGGGGCGGAACACCGGGGAGCTGTTTTTT | CATSDFHRGRNTGELFF | - | TRBJ2-2 | TRBD1 | TRBV24-1
TGTGCCACCCGCATGGACACCAGCCTTGGTGGCTACACCTTC | CATRMDTSLGGYTF | - | TRBJ1-2 | - | TRBV6-5
TGTGCCAGCAGCCCACCGCAGCGTGGAAACACCATATATTTT | CASSPPQRGNTIYF | - | TRBJ1-3 | - | TRBV7-9
TGTGCCAGCAGCGTAAAAGTCTCCAGCGGGAGGACCACAGATACGCAGTATTTT | CASSVKVSSGRTTDTQYF | - | TRBJ2-3 | TRBD2 | TRBV9
TGTGCCACCAGCAGAGAGGACAGTCTGGGGACGAAGCCCCAGCATTTT | CATSREDSLGTKPQHF | - | TRBJ1-5 | - | TRBV15
TGTGCCAGCAGCTTGTACGGGGGGAGCAATCAGCCCCAGCATTTT | CASSLYGGSNQPQHF | - | TRBJ1-5 | - | TRBV5-6
TGCGCCAGCAGCGACACTCCGGGGGTTACTGAAGCTTTCTTT | CASSDTPGVTEAFF | - | TRBJ1-1 | - | TRBV5-1
TGTGCCAGCAGCTTAGTAGGGGGCCCTGGGGCCAACGTCCTGACTTTC | CASSLVGGPGANVLTF | - | TRBJ2-6 | TRBD1 | TRBV7-6
TGTGCCACCAGTGATTTGCCGGGGACAGGGCGCACAGATACGCAGTATTTT | CATSDLPGTGRTDTQYF | - | TRBJ2-3 | TRBD1 | TRBV24-1
TGCGCCAGCAGCCAAGATGCGCATACTAACTATGGCTACACCTTC | CASSQDAHTNYGYTF | - | TRBJ1-2 | - | TRBV4-3
TGTGCCTGGAGGGGGGTCACTAGCGGGCTAATCAGCTCCTACAATGAGCAGTTCTTC | CAWRGVTSGLISSYNEQFF | - | TRBJ2-1 | TRBD2 | TRBV30
TGTGCCAGCTCACCGGACAGGGAAACTGGCTACACCTTC | CASSPDRETGYTF | - | TRBJ1-2 | TRBD1 | TRBV18
TGCAGTGCTAGGGGGGGTATCCTGGCTTTCTTT | CSARGGILAFF | - | TRBJ1-1 | - | TRBV20-1
TGTGCCAGCAGCCAGGGACTCCTCAATTCACCCCTCCACTTT | CASSQGLLNSPLHF | - | TRBJ1-6 | - | TRBV13
TGTGCCAGCAGTTACGAACACTACGAGCAGTACTTC | CASSYEHYEQYF | - | TRBJ2-7 | - | TRBV6-2/TRBV6-3
TGTGCCAGCAGTTTCGGGGGGGCAAACACTGAAGCTTTCTTT | CASSFGGANTEAFF | - | TRBJ1-1 | - | TRBV28